This T cell receptor (beta chain) came from a study of blood T cell repertoires in COVID-19. Overall study: In each case, the material was cDNA or gDNA derived from T cells, B-cell-depleted T cells, or PBMCs.

The trim removed 4 bases at V and 3 bases at J, leaving 7 bases unmatched. The CDR3 has 17 residues. The germline gives CDR1 SGHRS, CDR2 YFSETQ. The method was immunoSEQ multiplex PCR; TCRdb's version includes in-frame clones alone and lacks a portion of them. Of 120,000 or so clones listed, around nine tenths are singletons. The V and J genes are TRBV5-1 and TRBJ2-3; TRBD2 matches at 14 bases. Material for sequencing was peripheral blood. The source of this sequence is a woman aged 80 or over with acute or convalescent COVID-19. For the CDR3, the DNA is TGCGCCAGCAGCACGCTGACTAGCGGGGGGGCGACAGATACGCAGTATTTT. Its translation: CASSTLTSGGATDTQYF. Looking up the rest from reference TRBV5-1 and TRBJ2-3 gives the full variable domain: KAGVTQTPRYLIKTRGQQVTLSCSPISGHRSVSWYQQTPGQGLQFLFEYFSETQRNKGNFPGRFSGRQFSNSRSEMNVSTLELGDSALYLCASSTLTSGGATDTQYFGPGTRLTVL.